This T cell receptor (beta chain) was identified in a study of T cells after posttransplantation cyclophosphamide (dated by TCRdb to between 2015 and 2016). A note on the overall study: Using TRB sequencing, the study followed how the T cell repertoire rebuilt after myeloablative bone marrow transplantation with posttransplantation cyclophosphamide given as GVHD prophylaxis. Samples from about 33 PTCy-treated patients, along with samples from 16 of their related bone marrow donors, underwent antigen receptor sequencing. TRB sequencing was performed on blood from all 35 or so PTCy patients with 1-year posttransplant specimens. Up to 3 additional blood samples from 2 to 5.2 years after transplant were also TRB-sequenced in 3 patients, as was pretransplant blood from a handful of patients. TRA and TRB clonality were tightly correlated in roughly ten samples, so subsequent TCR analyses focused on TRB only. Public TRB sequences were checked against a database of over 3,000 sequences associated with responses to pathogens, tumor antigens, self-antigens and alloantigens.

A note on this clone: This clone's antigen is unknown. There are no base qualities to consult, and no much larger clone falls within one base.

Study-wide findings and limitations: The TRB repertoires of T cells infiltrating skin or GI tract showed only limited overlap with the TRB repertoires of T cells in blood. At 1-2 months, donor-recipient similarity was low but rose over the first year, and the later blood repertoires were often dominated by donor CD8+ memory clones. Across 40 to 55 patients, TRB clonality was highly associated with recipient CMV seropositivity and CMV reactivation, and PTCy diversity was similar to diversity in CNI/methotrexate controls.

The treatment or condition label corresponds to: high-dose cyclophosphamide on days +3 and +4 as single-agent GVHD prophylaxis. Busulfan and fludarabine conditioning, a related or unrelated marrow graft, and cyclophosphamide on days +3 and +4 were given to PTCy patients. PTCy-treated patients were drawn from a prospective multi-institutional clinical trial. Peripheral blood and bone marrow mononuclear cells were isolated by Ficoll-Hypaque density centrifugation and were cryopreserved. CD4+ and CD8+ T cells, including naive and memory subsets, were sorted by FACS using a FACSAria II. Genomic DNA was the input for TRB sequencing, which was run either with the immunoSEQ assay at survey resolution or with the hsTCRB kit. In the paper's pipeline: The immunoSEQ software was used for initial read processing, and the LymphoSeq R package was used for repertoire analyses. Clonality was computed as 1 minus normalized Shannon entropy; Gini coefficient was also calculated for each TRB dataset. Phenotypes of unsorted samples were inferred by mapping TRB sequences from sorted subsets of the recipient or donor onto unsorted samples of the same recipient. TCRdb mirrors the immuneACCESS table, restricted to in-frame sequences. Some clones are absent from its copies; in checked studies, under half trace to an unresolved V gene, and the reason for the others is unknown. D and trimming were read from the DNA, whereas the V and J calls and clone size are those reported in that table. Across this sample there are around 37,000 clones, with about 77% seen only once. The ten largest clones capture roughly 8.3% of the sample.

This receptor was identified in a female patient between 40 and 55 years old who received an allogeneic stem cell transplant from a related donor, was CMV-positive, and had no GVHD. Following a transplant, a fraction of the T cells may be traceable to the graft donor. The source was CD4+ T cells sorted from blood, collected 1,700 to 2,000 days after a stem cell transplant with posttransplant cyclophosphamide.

CDR3 sequence: CASSPIRGGGETQYF. The nucleotide sequence reads TGTGCCAGCAGCCCCATCCGGGGGGGCGGCGAGACCCAGTACTTC. The chain links TRBV5-4 with TRBJ2-5, with 8 junctional bases fitting TRBD2. For this chain, trimming is 4 bases at the V end and 5 bases at the J end, and the number of junction bases without a gene match is 10. CDR1 and CDR2 were assigned from the germline V gene (reference sequence) as SGHNT and YYREEE. From the cysteine up to the phenylalanine, the CDR3 has a length of 15 residues. Only the CDR3 DNA stays, 45 bases, in frame from base 1. Joined to the reference TRBV5-4 and TRBJ2-5 proteins, this CDR3 gives the full variable domain: ETGVTQSPTHLIKTRGQQVTLRCSSQSGHNTVSWYQQALGQGPQFIFQYYREEENGRGNFPPRFSGLQFPNYSSELNVNALELDDSALYLCASSPIRGGGETQYFGPGTRLLVL.